This T cell receptor beta chain is drawn from a study of CD8+ T cells in alopecia areata. Study at large: Treatment with tofacitinib (6 to 18 months) was followed by 6 months off drug. Study outcomes and limitations: TCR sharing was clearer in mice than between patients, perhaps partly owing to patient HLA diversity.

In regard to this clone: What it binds is not known.

The authors extracted RNA and reverse transcribed it into cDNA as the sequencing template. Profiling relied on immunoSEQ multiplex PCR, and the TCRdb table lists in-frame clones only, not all of them. This repertoire shows about 4,400 clones, approximately 64% found once; its top ten account for about 10%. J lost 4 bases, V lost 4 bases, and 0 bases had no gene match. Germline values: CDR1 LNHDA, CDR2 SQIVND (reference sequence). This CDR3 contains 12 residues. The treatment is: oral pan-JAK inhibitor, 5-10 mg twice daily. Both peripheral blood and punch biopsies of lesional scalp skin were obtained from patients who had alopecia areata.

The sample here was skin, taken at week 4, from a patient treated with tofacitinib. This chain links TRBV19 with TRBJ1-2; TRBD1 matches at 7 bases. The clonotype comes from a human donor with alopecia areata. CDR3 DNA: TGTGCCAGTAGTACAGGGGGCTATGGCTACACCTTC. This gives the protein CASSTGGYGYTF.